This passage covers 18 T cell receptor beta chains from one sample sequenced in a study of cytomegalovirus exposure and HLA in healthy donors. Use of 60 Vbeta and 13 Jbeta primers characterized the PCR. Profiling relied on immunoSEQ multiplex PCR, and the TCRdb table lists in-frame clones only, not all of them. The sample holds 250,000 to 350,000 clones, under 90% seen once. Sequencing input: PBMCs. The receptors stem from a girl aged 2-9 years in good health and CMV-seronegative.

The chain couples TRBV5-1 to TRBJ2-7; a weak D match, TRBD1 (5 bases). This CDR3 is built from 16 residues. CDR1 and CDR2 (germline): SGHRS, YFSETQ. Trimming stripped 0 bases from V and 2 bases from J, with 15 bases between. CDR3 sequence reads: CASSLALGAIPYEQYF. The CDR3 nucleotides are TGCGCCAGCAGCTTGGCCCTAGGGGCGATACCCTACGAGCAGTACTTC.

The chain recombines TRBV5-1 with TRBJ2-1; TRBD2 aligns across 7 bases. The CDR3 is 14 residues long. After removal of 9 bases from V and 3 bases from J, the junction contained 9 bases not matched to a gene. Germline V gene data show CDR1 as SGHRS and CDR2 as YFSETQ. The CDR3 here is CATKRDGDYNEQFF. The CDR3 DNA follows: TGCGCCACGAAGCGGGACGGCGACTACAATGAGCAGTTCTTC.

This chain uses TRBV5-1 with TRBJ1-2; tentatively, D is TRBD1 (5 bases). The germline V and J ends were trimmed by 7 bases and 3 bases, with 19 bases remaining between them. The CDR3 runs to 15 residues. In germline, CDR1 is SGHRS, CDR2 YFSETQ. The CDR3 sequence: CASGPEGRVDYGYTF. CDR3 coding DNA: TGCGCCAGCGGACCCGAGGGGAGGGTGGACTATGGCTACACCTTC. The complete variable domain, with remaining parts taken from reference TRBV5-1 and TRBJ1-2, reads KAGVTQTPRYLIKTRGQQVTLSCSPISGHRSVSWYQQTPGQGLQFLFEYFSETQRNKGNFPGRFSGRQFSNSRSEMNVSTLELGDSALYLCASGPEGRVDYGYTFGSGTRLTVV.

DNA of the CDR3: TGTGCCAGCAGTTACGGAGCGGGAGATCATGAGCAGTACTTC. This translates into CASSYGAGDHEQYF. The chain employs TRBV6-6 and TRBJ2-7; 8 bases align to TRBD2. CDR3 length equals 14 residues. Germline loops: CDR1 MNHNY, CDR2 SVGAGI (reference sequence). With 2 bases clipped from V and 7 bases from J, the junction kept 7 bases outside the gene matches.

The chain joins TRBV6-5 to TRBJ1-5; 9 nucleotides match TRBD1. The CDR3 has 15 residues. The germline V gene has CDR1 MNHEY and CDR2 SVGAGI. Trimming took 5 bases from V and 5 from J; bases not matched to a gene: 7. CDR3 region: CASSRTGEGDQPQHF. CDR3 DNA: TGTGCCAGCAGTAGGACAGGGGAAGGGGATCAGCCCCAGCATTTT.

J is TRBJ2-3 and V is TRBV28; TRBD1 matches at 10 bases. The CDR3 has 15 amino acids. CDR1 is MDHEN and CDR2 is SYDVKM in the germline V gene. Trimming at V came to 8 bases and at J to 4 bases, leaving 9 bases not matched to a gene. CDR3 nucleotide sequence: TGTGCCAGCGTACTCACGGGGACAGGGGCAGATACGCAGTATTTT. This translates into CASVLTGTGADTQYF. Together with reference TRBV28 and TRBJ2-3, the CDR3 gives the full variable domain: DVKVTQSSRYLVKRTGEKVFLECVQDMDHENMFWYRQDPGLGLRLIYFSYDVKMKEKGDIPEGYSVSREKKERFSLILESASTNQTSMYLCASVLTGTGADTQYFGPGTRLTVL.

In nucleotides, the CDR3 is TGCGCCAGCAGTCAATCGGGGACAGGGGAGGTAGCAAATCAGCCCCAGCATTTT. Its protein product is CASSQSGTGEVANQPQHF. The chain is built from TRBV23-1 and TRBJ1-5; 10 positions agree with TRBD1. TRBV23-1 is noted as an ORF with a role that remains uncertain. V was pared by 0 bases and J by 4 bases, with 9 bases of the junction left unmatched. The CDR3 is made up of 18 amino acids.

CDR3 sequence: CASSQQVGLYEQYF. In nucleotides, the CDR3 is TGCGCCAGCAGCCAACAAGTGGGCCTTTACGAGCAGTACTTC. This chain connects TRBV4-1 to TRBJ2-7; D is unclear. The CDR3 covers 14 residues. The V end was cut by 2 bases, the J end by 4 bases, with 12 bases between. From germline, CDR1 is MGHRA and CDR2 YSYEKL.

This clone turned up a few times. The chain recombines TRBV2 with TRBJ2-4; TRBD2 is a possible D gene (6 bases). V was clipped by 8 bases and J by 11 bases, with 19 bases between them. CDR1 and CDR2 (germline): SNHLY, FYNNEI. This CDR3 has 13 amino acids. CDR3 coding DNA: TGTGCCAGCTCCTACGGGCGGGATGGCTTTCAGTACTTC. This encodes CASSYGRDGFQYF.

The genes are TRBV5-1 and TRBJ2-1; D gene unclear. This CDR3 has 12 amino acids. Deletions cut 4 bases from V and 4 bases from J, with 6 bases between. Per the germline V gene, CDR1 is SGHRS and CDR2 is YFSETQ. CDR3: CASSADYNEQFF. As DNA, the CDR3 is TGCGCCAGCAGCGCGGATTACAATGAGCAGTTCTTC.

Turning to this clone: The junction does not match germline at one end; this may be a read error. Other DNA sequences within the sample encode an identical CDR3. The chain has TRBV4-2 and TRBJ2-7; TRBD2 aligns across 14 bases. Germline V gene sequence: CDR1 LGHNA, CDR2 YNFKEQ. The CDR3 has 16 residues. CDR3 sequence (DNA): TGTGCTAGCAGCCAAGTCGGACTAGCGGGGGGCGACGAGCAGTACTTC. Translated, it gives CASSQVGLAGGDEQYF.

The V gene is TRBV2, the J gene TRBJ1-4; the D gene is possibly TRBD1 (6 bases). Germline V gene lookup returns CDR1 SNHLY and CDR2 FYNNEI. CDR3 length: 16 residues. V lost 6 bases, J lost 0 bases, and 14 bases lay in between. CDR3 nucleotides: TGTGCCAGCAGGGGCATGAGGGGGACAACTAATGAAAAACTGTTTTTT. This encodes CASRGMRGTTNEKLFF. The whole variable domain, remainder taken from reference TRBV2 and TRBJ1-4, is EPEVTQTPSHQVTQMGQEVILRCVPISNHLYFYWYRQILGQKVEFLVSFYNNEISEKSEIFDDQFSVERPDGSNFTLKIRSTKLEDSAMYFCASRGMRGTTNEKLFFGSGTQLSVL.

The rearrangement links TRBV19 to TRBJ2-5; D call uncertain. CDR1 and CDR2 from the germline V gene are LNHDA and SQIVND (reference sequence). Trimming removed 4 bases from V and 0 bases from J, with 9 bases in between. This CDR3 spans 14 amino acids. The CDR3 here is CASSTNSYQETQYF. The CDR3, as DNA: TGTGCCAGTAGTACCAACAGCTACCAAGAGACCCAGTACTTC. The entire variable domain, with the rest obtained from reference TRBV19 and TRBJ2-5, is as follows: DGGITQSPKYLFRKEGQNVTLSCEQNLNHDAMYWYRQDPGQGLRLIYYSQIVNDFQKGDIAEGYSVSREKKESFPLTVTSAQKNPTAFYLCASSTNSYQETQYFGPGTRLLVL.

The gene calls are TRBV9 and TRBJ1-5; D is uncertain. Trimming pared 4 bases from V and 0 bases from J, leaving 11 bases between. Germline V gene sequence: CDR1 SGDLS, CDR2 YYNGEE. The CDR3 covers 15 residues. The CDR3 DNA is TGTGCCAGCAGCCTCGACGGGTATAGCAATCAGCCCCAGCATTTT. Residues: CASSLDGYSNQPQHF.

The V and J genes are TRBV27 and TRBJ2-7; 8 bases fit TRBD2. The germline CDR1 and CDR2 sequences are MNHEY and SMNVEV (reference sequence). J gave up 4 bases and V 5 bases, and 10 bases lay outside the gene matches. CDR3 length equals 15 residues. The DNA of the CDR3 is TGTGCCAGCAGTAGAGTGAGCGGGAGATATTACGAGCAGTACTTC. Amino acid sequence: CASSRVSGRYYEQYF.

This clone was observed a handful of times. The CDR3 sequence: CASSITGTGIAEAFF. The CDR3 DNA is TGTGCCAGTAGTATTACCGGGACAGGGATCGCTGAAGCTTTCTTT. This chain connects TRBV19 to TRBJ1-1, with TRBD1 identical over 9 bases. V lost 3 bases to trimming and J lost 6 bases; unmatched junction nucleotides: 8. The length of the CDR3 is 15 residues. In germline, CDR1 is LNHDA, CDR2 SQIVND (reference sequence).

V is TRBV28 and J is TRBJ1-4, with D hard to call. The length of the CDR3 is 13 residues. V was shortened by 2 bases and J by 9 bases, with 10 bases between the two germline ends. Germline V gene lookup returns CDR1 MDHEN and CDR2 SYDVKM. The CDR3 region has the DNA TGTGCCAGCAGTTTAACCCGAGTGAAAAAACTGTTTTTT. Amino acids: CASSLTRVKKLFF.

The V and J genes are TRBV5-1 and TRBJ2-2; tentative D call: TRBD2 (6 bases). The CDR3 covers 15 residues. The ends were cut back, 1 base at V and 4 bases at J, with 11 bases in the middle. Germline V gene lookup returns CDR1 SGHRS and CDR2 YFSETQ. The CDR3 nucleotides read TGCGCCAGCAGCTTGTCGCGGGGCTCCACCGGGGAGCTGTTTTTT. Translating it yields CASSLSRGSTGELFF. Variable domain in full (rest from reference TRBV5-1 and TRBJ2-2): KAGVTQTPRYLIKTRGQQVTLSCSPISGHRSVSWYQQTPGQGLQFLFEYFSETQRNKGNFPGRFSGRQFSNSRSEMNVSTLELGDSALYLCASSLSRGSTGELFFGEGSRLTVL.